This T cell receptor beta chain was identified in a study of T cell responses to AZD1222 COVID-19 vaccine. In the study overall: Some second doses came at about 4 weeks and others at about 12 weeks; these were pooled. Study findings and constraints: Baseline serostatus was positive in only a handful of AZD1222 recipients. It should be noted that donors were predominantly white British and more often female, and clonal diversity was possibly underestimated.

In the case of this clone: Its antigen remains unidentified.

The data were produced by immunoSEQ multiplex PCR, yet TCRdb's version contains in-frame clones alone and is incomplete. The sample carries 180,000 or so clones, roughly 94% recorded once. Here the sequenced sample was peripheral blood, taken on day 0 of AZD1222 vaccination. The source is an adult in good health.

CDR3 in DNA: TGTGCCAGCAGCGTAGGGTCCGCCGGGTCTAATTCACCCCTCCACTTT. It encodes CASSVGSAGSNSPLHF. The rearrangement uses TRBV9 and TRBJ1-6; D not certain. Between the trimmed V and J ends, which lost 0 bases and 6 bases, there was a span of 13 bases. The germline V gene encodes CDR1 SGDLS and CDR2 YYNGEE. This CDR3 contains 16 residues.